These 24 T cell receptor beta chains came from one sample sequenced in a study of T cell responses to AZD1222 COVID-19 vaccine. The protocol was immunoSEQ multiplex PCR, while the TCRdb copy is restricted to in-frame clones and leaves out a portion. The sample includes about 200,000 clones, roughly 92% of them seen just once. The sequencing used peripheral blood, collected 28 days after the second AZD1222 dose. The receptor source for this set is an adult who received the AZD1222 COVID-19 vaccine.

The J gene is TRBJ1-5, the V gene TRBV6-1, with no clear D. In germline, CDR1 is MNHNS, CDR2 SASEGT. The CDR3 sequence is 17 residues long. Trimming left V 0 bases short and J 4 bases short, with 16 bases between. The CDR3, as DNA: TGTGCCAGCAGTGAAGCCGGGTCAGGCGGCTATAATCAGCCCCAGCATTTT. This encodes CASSEAGSGGYNQPQHF.

J is TRBJ2-2 and V is TRBV14, with D unresolved. The germline V and J ends were trimmed by 0 bases and 5 bases, with 10 bases remaining between them. There are 15 residues in the CDR3. The germline V gene has CDR1 SGHDN and CDR2 FVKESK. CDR3 sequence reads: CASSQDRAGTGELFF. In DNA form, the CDR3 reads TGTGCCAGCAGCCAAGACCGGGCCGGGACCGGGGAGCTGTTTTTT.

This clone was detected once. The chain is built from TRBV7-3 and TRBJ1-5, with D tentatively TRBD1 (5 bases). From germline, CDR1 is SGHTA and CDR2 FQGTGA. Trimming stripped 6 bases from V and 1 base from J, with 13 bases between. The CDR3 contains 15 residues. This CDR3 is CASSQGVGSNQPQHF. The CDR3 nucleotides read TGTGCCAGCAGTCAAGGGGTAGGGAGCAATCAGCCCCAGCATTTT.

This clone has a single count. The chain combines TRBV6-6 with TRBJ1-1; D is perhaps TRBD1 (5 bases). CDR3 length equals 16 residues. The germline CDR1 and CDR2 sequences are MNHNY and SVGAGI (reference sequence). The V end was cut by 3 bases, the J end by 1 base, with 15 bases between. This chain's CDR3 is CASSYRPDSANTEAFF. Here the CDR3 DNA reads TGTGCCAGCAGTTATCGTCCAGACAGCGCGAACACTGAAGCTTTCTTT.

This clone was detected a few times. The chain carries TRBV7-9 and TRBJ2-5; TRBD2 aligns across 8 bases. The CDR3 sequence is 15 residues long. Germline lookup yields CDR1 SEHNR and CDR2 FQNEAQ (reference sequence). Unmatched junction bases numbered 5, after V lost 0 bases and J lost 5 bases. CDR3 sequence: CASSLAAGGGETQYF. The CDR3 DNA reads as TGTGCCAGCAGCTTAGCTGCGGGGGGAGGCGAGACCCAGTACTTC. The whole variable domain, remainder taken from reference TRBV7-9 and TRBJ2-5, is DTGVSQNPRHKITKRGQNVTFRCDPISEHNRLYWYRQTLGQGPEFLTYFQNEAQLEKSRLLSDRFSAERPKGSFSTLEIQRTEQGDSAMYLCASSLAAGGGETQYFGPGTRLLVL.

The J gene is TRBJ1-2, the V gene TRBV18; D unclear. The germline CDR1 and CDR2 sequences are KGHSH and LQKENI. This CDR3 spans 14 amino acids. Trimming pared 2 bases from V and 0 bases from J, leaving 7 bases between. CDR3 amino acids: CASSPERANYGYTF. In nucleotides, the CDR3 is TGTGCCAGCTCACCAGAGAGGGCTAACTATGGCTACACCTTC. Complete variable domain (other parts from reference TRBV18 and TRBJ1-2): NAGVMQNPRHLVRRRGQEARLRCSPMKGHSHVYWYRQLPEEGLKFMVYLQKENIIDESGMPKERFSAEFPKEGPSILRIQQVVRGDSAAYFCASSPERANYGYTFGSGTRLTVV.

V is TRBV5-4 and J is TRBJ1-1; the D is unclear. With 0 bases removed from V and 8 bases from J, the gap between germline ends came to 11 bases. The CDR3 runs to 13 residues. Germline CDR1 is SGHNT and CDR2 is YYREEE (reference sequence). CDR3 bases: TGTGCCAGCAGCTTGGGGCCTCAAGAGGAAGCTTTCTTT. Amino acids: CASSLGPQEEAFF. Looking up the rest from reference TRBV5-4 and TRBJ1-1 gives the full variable domain: ETGVTQSPTHLIKTRGQQVTLRCSSQSGHNTVSWYQQALGQGPQFIFQYYREEENGRGNFPPRFSGLQFPNYSSELNVNALELDDSALYLCASSLGPQEEAFFGQGTRLTVV.

The rearrangement links TRBV10-3 to TRBJ1-5; the match to TRBD1 covers 7 bases. Germline CDR1 is ENHRY and CDR2 is SYGVKD. Trimming at V came to 6 bases and at J to 3 bases, leaving 2 bases not matched to a gene. The CDR3 has 13 residues. CDR3 sequence (DNA): TGTGCCATCAGGGACAGGTTCAATCAGCCCCAGCATTTT. Translating it yields CAIRDRFNQPQHF.

On this clone itself: Other nucleotide sequences in the sample specify the same CDR3. The chain has TRBV12-3 or TRBV12-4 and TRBJ2-3; no definite D call. V was trimmed by 3 bases and J by 0 bases, leaving 1 base between them. The CDR3 has 12 residues. CDR3 in amino acids: CASSFSTDTQYF. In DNA, the CDR3 is TGTGCCAGCAGTTTCAGCACAGATACGCAGTATTTT.

This clone was seen a handful of times. The rearrangement links TRBV20-1 to TRBJ2-7; D not certain. The CDR3 loop spans 11 amino acids. Germline loops: CDR1 DFQATT, CDR2 SNEGSKA (reference sequence). Trimming pared 4 bases from V and 3 bases from J, leaving 7 bases between. The CDR3 loop is CSAIDNYEQYF. The CDR3 DNA is TGCAGTGCTATAGACAACTACGAGCAGTACTTC.

The chain uses TRBV18 and TRBJ1-2; D gene unclear. Deletions cut 0 bases from V and 0 bases from J, with 8 bases between. Germline V gives CDR1 KGHSH, CDR2 LQKENI. The CDR3 is 15 amino acids. Written as DNA, the CDR3 is TGTGCCAGCTCACCACCCATACTAGCTAACTATGGCTACACCTTC. Translated: CASSPPILANYGYTF.

The J gene is TRBJ1-2, the V gene TRBV6-5; 10 nucleotides match TRBD1. This CDR3 comprises 13 residues. CDR1 is MNHEY, CDR2 SVGAGI, per germline. The ends lost 2 bases at V and 8 bases at J; junction bases unmatched: 2. This chain's CDR3 is CASSYRDRGGYTF. The CDR3 DNA reads TGTGCCAGCAGTTACCGGGACAGGGGAGGCTACACCTTC.

For the CDR3, the DNA is TGTGCCAGCAGTCTGTACACCGGGGAGCTGTTTTTT. Its protein is CASSLYTGELFF. V gene TRBV6-5 combines with J gene TRBJ2-2, with D unclear. The CDR3 loop spans 12 amino acids. Germline values: CDR1 MNHEY, CDR2 SVGAGI. Trimming took 5 bases from V and 3 from J, leaving 4 bases between them.

The J gene is TRBJ1-2, the V gene TRBV7-3, with TRBD1 as a possible D gene (5 bases). CDR1 SGHTA and CDR2 FQGTGA come from the germline V gene. V was pared by 6 bases and J by 1 base, with 9 bases between. The CDR3 spans 13 residues. In DNA form, the CDR3 reads TGTGCCAGCAGTGTTCAGGGTAACTATGGCTACACCTTC. As protein: CASSVQGNYGYTF.

The V call is TRBV6-4, the J call TRBJ2-1, with D uncertain. CDR3 length equals 15 residues. Germline V gene lookup returns CDR1 MRHNA and CDR2 SNTAGT. Trimming shortened V by 2 bases and J by 2 bases, and 10 bases separated the two germline ends. The CDR3 DNA follows: TGTGCCAGCAGTGACCTGCTGGTACCCTACAATGAGCAGTTCTTC. It translates to CASSDLLVPYNEQFF.

The CDR3 region has the DNA TGTGCCAGCAGCCCGACAGGGGATAACTATGGCTACACCTTC. This gives the protein CASSPTGDNYGYTF. The chain couples TRBV7-9 to TRBJ1-2; 8 bases map to TRBD1. V lost 5 bases, J lost 1 base, and 3 bases stayed unmatched. Germline loops: CDR1 SEHNR, CDR2 FQNEAQ (reference sequence). The CDR3 spans 14 residues.

V gene TRBV9 combines with J gene TRBJ1-4; D perhaps matches TRBD1 (6 bases). Trimming left V 2 bases short and J 3 bases short, with 8 bases between. The CDR3 extends over 14 amino acids. From germline, CDR1 is SGDLS and CDR2 YYNGEE. The CDR3 DNA is TGTGCCAGCAGCGTGACAGGAGCTAATGAAAAACTGTTTTTT. This sequence encodes CASSVTGANEKLFF.

In regard to this clone: This sample also contains other DNA sequences that code for the same CDR3. The J gene is TRBJ2-5, the V gene TRBV5-1; D is ambiguous. The CDR3 totals 11 residues. The V gene lost 4 bases and the J gene lost 2 bases, with 3 bases spanning the gap. Germline CDR1 is SGHRS and CDR2 is YFSETQ. The CDR3 region has the DNA TGCGCCAGCAGCCTACAAGAGACCCAGTACTTC. This codes for CASSLQETQYF.

The chain links TRBV6-5 to TRBJ1-6; 7 bases are a match to TRBD1. Trimming cost V 2 bases and J 8 bases; bases outside gene matches: 6. The CDR3 covers 15 residues. Germline V gene data show CDR1 as MNHEY and CDR2 as SVGAGI. The CDR3, as DNA: TGTGCCAGCAGTTACGGCAGGGGGTATGATTCACCCCTCCACTTT. Translating gives CASSYGRGYDSPLHF.

V and J are TRBV7-8 and TRBJ1-1; a possible D gene is TRBD1 (6 bases). Trimming left V 4 bases short and J 1 base short, with 10 bases between. Germline V CDR1 and CDR2: SGHVS, FQNEAQ. This CDR3 contains 14 residues. CDR3 nucleotide sequence: TGTGCCAGCAGCTCACAACAGGGGAACACTGAAGCTTTCTTT. As protein: CASSSQQGNTEAFF.

The chain employs TRBV5-8 and TRBJ2-1, with a weak D call TRBD1 (6 bases). CDR1 is SGHTS, CDR2 YDEGEE, per germline. The V gene lost 2 bases and the J gene lost 0 bases, with 9 bases spanning the gap. The CDR3 has 15 amino acids. The CDR3 is CASSFGDTSYNEQFF. The CDR3 bases are TGTGCCAGCAGCTTCGGGGACACCTCCTACAATGAGCAGTTCTTC.

This clone was picked up a small number of times. This rearrangement joins TRBV7-9 to TRBJ2-4; TRBD2 might be the D (6 bases). CDR1 SEHNR and CDR2 FQNEAQ come from the germline V gene (reference sequence). The CDR3 loop spans 13 amino acids. V was cut by 8 bases and J by 10 bases, with 18 bases left in between. The DNA for the CDR3 is TGTGCCAGCGGAGGAGGAGGGGCCCTTATTCAGTACTTC. Translated: CASGGGGALIQYF.

V is TRBV7-6 and J is TRBJ2-1; 13 bases match TRBD2. The CDR3 has 16 amino acids. Germline trimming cut 6 bases from V and 4 bases from J; bases unmatched to any gene: 6. Germline V gives CDR1 SGHVS, CDR2 FNYEAQ. In DNA form, the CDR3 reads TGTGCCAGCAGTCTACTAGCGGGGGGGCTTTACAATGAGCAGTTCTTC. Its translation: CASSLLAGGLYNEQFF.

The rearrangement joins TRBV7-7 to TRBJ2-5; 7 bases fit TRBD2. Trimming at V came to 1 base and at J to 3 bases, leaving 8 bases not matched to a gene. CDR3 length equals 16 residues. Germline-derived CDR1 and CDR2 are SSHAT and FNYEAQ (reference sequence). The CDR3 DNA is TGTGCCAGCAGCTTAGTCGAAGGGCTAGCGGAAGAGACCCAGTACTTC. Protein product: CASSLVEGLAEETQYF.